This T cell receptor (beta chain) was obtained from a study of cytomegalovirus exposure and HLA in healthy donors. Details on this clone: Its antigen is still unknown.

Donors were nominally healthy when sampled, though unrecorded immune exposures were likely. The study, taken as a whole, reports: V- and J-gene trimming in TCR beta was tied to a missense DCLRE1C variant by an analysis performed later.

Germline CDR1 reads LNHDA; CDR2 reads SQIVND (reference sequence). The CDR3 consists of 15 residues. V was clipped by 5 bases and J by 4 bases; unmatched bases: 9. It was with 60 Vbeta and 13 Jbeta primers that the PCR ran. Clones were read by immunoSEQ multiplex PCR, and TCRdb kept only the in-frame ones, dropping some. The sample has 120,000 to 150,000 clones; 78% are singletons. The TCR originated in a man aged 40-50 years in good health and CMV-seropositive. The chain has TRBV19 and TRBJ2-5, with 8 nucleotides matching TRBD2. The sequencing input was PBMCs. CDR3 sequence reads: CASSAGGGIGETQYF. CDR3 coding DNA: TGTGCCAGTAGTGCCGGCGGGGGGATCGGAGAGACCCAGTACTTC.